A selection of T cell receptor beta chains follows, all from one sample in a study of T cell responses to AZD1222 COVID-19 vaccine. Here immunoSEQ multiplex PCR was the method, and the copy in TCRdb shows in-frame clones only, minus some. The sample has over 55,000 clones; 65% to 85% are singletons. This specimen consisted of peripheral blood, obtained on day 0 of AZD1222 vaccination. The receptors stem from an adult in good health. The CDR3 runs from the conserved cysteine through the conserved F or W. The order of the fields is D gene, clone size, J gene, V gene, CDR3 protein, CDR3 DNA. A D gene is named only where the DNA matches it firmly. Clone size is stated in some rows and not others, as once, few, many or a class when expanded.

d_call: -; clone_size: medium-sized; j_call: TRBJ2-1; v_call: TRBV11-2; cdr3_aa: CASKGWDYNEQFF; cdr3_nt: TGTGCCAGCAAGGGGTGGGACTACAATGAGCAGTTCTTC
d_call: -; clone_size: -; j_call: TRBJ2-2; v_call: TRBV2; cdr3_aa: CASRGAQGWDTGELFF; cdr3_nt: TGTGCCAGCAGGGGCGCACAGGGATGGGACACCGGGGAGCTGTTTTTT
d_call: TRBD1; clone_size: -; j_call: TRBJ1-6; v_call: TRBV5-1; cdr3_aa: CASSLDRGYNSPLHF; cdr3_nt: TGCGCCAGCAGTTTGGACAGGGGTTATAATTCACCCCTCCACTTT
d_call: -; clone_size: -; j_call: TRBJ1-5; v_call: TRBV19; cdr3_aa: CASRGTANQPQHF; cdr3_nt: TGTGCCAGTAGAGGGACGGCTAATCAGCCCCAGCATTTT
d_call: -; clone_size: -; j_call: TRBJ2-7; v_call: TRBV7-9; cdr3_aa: CASSFDRRGYEQYF; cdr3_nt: TGTGCCAGCAGCTTTGACAGAAGAGGCTACGAGCAGTACTTC
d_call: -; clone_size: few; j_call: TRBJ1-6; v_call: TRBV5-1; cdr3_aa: CASSPLRGDSPLHF; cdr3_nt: TGCGCCAGCAGCCCCCTCAGGGGCGATTCACCCCTCCACTTT
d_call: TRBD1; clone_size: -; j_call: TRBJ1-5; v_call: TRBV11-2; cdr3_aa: CASSPLQGARYQPQHF; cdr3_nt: TGTGCCAGCAGCCCATTACAGGGGGCCCGTTATCAGCCCCAGCATTTT
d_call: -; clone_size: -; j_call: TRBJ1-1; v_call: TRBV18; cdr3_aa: CASSHTDSEDTEAFF; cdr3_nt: TGTGCCAGCTCACATACGGACAGCGAGGACACTGAAGCTTTCTTT
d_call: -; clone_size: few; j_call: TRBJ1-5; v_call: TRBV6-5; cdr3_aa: CASSYTPRQPQHF; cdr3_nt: TGTGCCAGCAGTTACACCCCCCGCCAGCCCCAGCATTTT
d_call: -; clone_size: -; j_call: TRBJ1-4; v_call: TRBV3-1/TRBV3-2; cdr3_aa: CASSRQPANEKLFF; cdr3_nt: TGTGCCAGCAGCCGACAGCCAGCTAATGAAAAACTGTTTTTT